This TCR beta chain was profiled in a study of cytomegalovirus exposure and HLA in healthy donors. Study information: Inside one of the first data releases sat tens of millions of unique TCRs taken from HLA-typed donors.

The PCR had 60 Vbeta and 13 Jbeta primers. Some clones are missing from TCRdb's copy, which holds only in-frame ones; the method was immunoSEQ multiplex PCR. Altogether fewer than 200,000 clones are present, approximately 82% being singletons, with the ten largest covering roughly 5%. Between the trimmed V and J ends, which lost 8 bases and 6 bases, there was a span of 11 bases. The CDR3 covers 12 residues. CDR1 and CDR2 from the germline V gene are MNHNY and SVGAGI (reference sequence). This receptor was obtained from a male donor in good health and CMV-seronegative. Material: PBMCs. V and J are TRBV6-6 and TRBJ1-5; D gene uncertain. CDR3 region: CASPTGGQPQHF. CDR3 coding DNA: TGTGCCAGCCCAACCGGAGGTCAGCCCCAGCATTTT.